These 16 T cell receptor beta chains came from one sample sequenced in a study of shared clonotypes between healthy human individuals. Assay: immunoSEQ multiplex PCR; the TCRdb copy retains only in-frame clones and omits some. Of over 1.4 million clones in the sample, roughly 96% were seen once. The sequenced sample consisted of naive CD4+ T cells sorted from blood. The sample's subset: CD45RA+ positively selected. The receptor set was obtained from a man under 40 in good health.

The chain links TRBV19 to TRBJ2-7; D call uncertain. This CDR3 comprises 13 residues. With 4 bases removed from V and 4 bases from J, the gap between germline ends came to 11 bases. Germline loops: CDR1 LNHDA, CDR2 SQIVND (reference sequence). Here the CDR3 reads CASSSSGAYEQYF. The CDR3 bases are TGTGCCAGTAGTAGTTCAGGAGCGTACGAGCAGTACTTC.

For this clone: Other DNA sequences in this sample translate to the same CDR3. CDR3 residues: CASSSPPSDTQYF. CDR3 DNA sequence: TGTGCCAGCAGTTCACCCCCGTCAGATACGCAGTATTTT. The chain uses TRBV28 and TRBJ2-3; D unresolved. The CDR3 loop spans 13 amino acids. CDR1 is MDHEN and CDR2 is SYDVKM in the germline V gene. V was trimmed by 4 bases and J by 4 bases, leaving 9 bases between them. The full variable domain, completed using reference TRBV28 and TRBJ2-3, is DVKVTQSSRYLVKRTGEKVFLECVQDMDHENMFWYRQDPGLGLRLIYFSYDVKMKEKGDIPEGYSVSREKKERFSLILESASTNQTSMYLCASSSPPSDTQYFGPGTRLTVL.

The rearrangement joins TRBV4-3 to TRBJ2-2; D remains ambiguous. V was shortened by 5 bases and J by 3 bases, with 13 bases between the two germline ends. In germline, CDR1 is LGHNA, CDR2 YSLEER. The CDR3 extends over 15 amino acids. This CDR3 reads CASSLENRHTGELFF. CDR3 bases: TGCGCCAGCAGCTTAGAGAACAGACACACCGGGGAGCTGTTTTTT.

This clone came up once. This chain links TRBV27 with TRBJ2-2; D gene ambiguous. The CDR3 runs to 13 residues. Germline CDR1 is MNHEY and CDR2 is SMNVEV (reference sequence). The V end was cut by 3 bases, the J end by 5 bases, with 7 bases between. DNA for the CDR3: TGTGCCAGCAGTTTGGTAGGGACCGGGGAGCTGTTTTTT. Amino acid sequence: CASSLVGTGELFF.

The CDR3 DNA follows: TGCGCCAGCAGCCAAAGCGGTCGGCAGTACTTC. Its translation is CASSQSGRQYF. V and J are TRBV4-1 and TRBJ2-4; D possibly corresponds to TRBD2 (5 bases). The CDR3 is 11 residues long. CDR1 is MGHRA and CDR2 is YSYEKL in the germline V gene. Between the trimmed V and J ends, which lost 2 bases and 13 bases, there was a span of 9 bases.

The chain combines TRBV28 with TRBJ2-7, with 8 bases fitting TRBD1. Trimming took 6 bases from V and 3 from J; bases not matched to a gene: 7. CDR3 size: 14 residues. CDR1 and CDR2 (germline): MDHEN, SYDVKM. The CDR3 region is CASRGQVPLYEQYF. As DNA, the CDR3 is TGTGCCAGCAGGGGACAGGTCCCTCTCTACGAGCAGTACTTC.

V gene TRBV6-1 combines with J gene TRBJ2-7; D might be TRBD1 or TRBD2, each matching 5 bases. Trimming pared 6 bases from V and 9 bases from J, leaving 24 bases between. Germline V CDR1 and CDR2: MNHNS, SASEGT. The CDR3 sequence is 15 residues long. CDR3 in DNA: TGTGCCAGCAGCTCCGAGCCGGGGTCATTAGGGGTGCAGTACTTC. It translates to CASSSEPGSLGVQYF.

This clone occurred once. This chain joins TRBV10-3 and TRBJ2-5; D may be TRBD2 (7 bases). CDR3 size: 15 residues. Trimming pared 7 bases from V and 6 bases from J, leaving 21 bases between. Looked up from germline, CDR1 is ENHRY and CDR2 is SYGVKD. CDR3 sequence reads: CAIMDSGGRMKTQYF. The CDR3 DNA reads TGTGCCATCATGGACTCCGGGGGGCGAATGAAGACCCAGTACTTC.

The chain recombines TRBV11-2 with TRBJ2-3, with 8 bases matching TRBD2. J was trimmed by 1 base and V by 6 bases; bases with no gene match: 6. Germline V gene lookup returns CDR1 SGHAT and CDR2 FQNNGV. CDR3 length: 15 amino acids. CDR3 in amino acids: CASRPGLAGTDTQYF. In DNA form, the CDR3 reads TGTGCCAGCAGGCCCGGACTAGCTGGCACAGATACGCAGTATTTT.

The chain carries TRBV5-1 and TRBJ1-4; possible D gene TRBD1, 5 bases. Germline values: CDR1 SGHRS, CDR2 YFSETQ. The CDR3 totals 15 residues. V lost 1 base and J lost 7, with 14 bases in between. CDR3 in amino acids: CASSLLKGTGEKLFF. The CDR3 bases are TGCGCCAGCAGCTTGCTAAAGGGGACGGGTGAAAAACTGTTTTTT.

V is TRBV10-3 and J is TRBJ1-4; the D is unclear. The V end was cut by 6 bases, the J end by 4 bases, with 9 bases between. The germline CDR1 and CDR2 sequences are ENHRY and SYGVKD. The CDR3 is 13 amino acids. DNA for the CDR3: TGTGCCATCAGATCCGGAGATAATGAAAAACTGTTTTTT. Its protein is CAIRSGDNEKLFF.

The chain has TRBV5-4 and TRBJ2-2; 8 bases match TRBD2. The CDR3 is made up of 17 amino acids. CDR1 SGHNT and CDR2 YYREEE come from the germline V gene (reference sequence). Losses at the gene ends were 4 bases for V and 4 bases for J; bases not matched to a gene: 12. The DNA of the CDR3 is TGTGCCAGCAGCGCCCGACCGGGACTAGAAGGCACCGGGGAGCTGTTTTTT. Residues: CASSARPGLEGTGELFF.

The gene calls are TRBV9 and TRBJ2-1; the D gene is possibly TRBD2 (6 bases). There are 11 residues in the CDR3. Between the trimmed V and J ends, which lost 3 bases and 8 bases, there was a span of 6 bases. Germline CDR1 SGDLS, CDR2 YYNGEE. The CDR3 loop is CASSGGDEQFF. CDR3 coding DNA: TGTGCCAGCAGCGGGGGGGATGAGCAGTTCTTC.

The chain recombines TRBV7-8 with TRBJ2-2; 9 nucleotides line up with TRBD2. CDR3 size: 17 residues. From germline, CDR1 is SGHVS and CDR2 FQNEAQ. Trimming cost V 0 bases and J 5 bases; bases outside gene matches: 7. The CDR3 reads CASSLAISGRKTGELFF. The CDR3 bases are TGTGCCAGCAGCTTAGCGATTAGCGGGAGAAAGACCGGGGAGCTGTTTTTT.

V gene TRBV15 combines with J gene TRBJ2-2, with D possibly matching TRBD1 (5 bases). The CDR3 contains 18 residues. V was trimmed by 0 bases and J by 0 bases, leaving 14 bases between them. Germline V gene sequence: CDR1 LNHNV, CDR2 YYDKDF (reference sequence). The CDR3 DNA sequence: TGTGCCACCAGCAGAGATACAGGCAGGGCCGCGAACACCGGGGAGCTGTTTTTT. Protein: CATSRDTGRAANTGELFF.

This clone was detected once. The genes are TRBV5-1 and TRBJ2-5; no firm D call. Trimming left V 0 bases short and J 4 bases short, with 10 bases between. Germline-derived CDR1 and CDR2 are SGHRS and YFSETQ. CDR3 length: 14 residues. CDR3 loop: CASSLVDFGETQYF. The DNA for the CDR3 is TGCGCCAGCAGCTTGGTTGATTTTGGAGAGACCCAGTACTTC. Combining the CDR3 with reference TRBV5-1 and TRBJ2-5 gives the whole variable domain KAGVTQTPRYLIKTRGQQVTLSCSPISGHRSVSWYQQTPGQGLQFLFEYFSETQRNKGNFPGRFSGRQFSNSRSEMNVSTLELGDSALYLCASSLVDFGETQYFGPGTRLLVL.